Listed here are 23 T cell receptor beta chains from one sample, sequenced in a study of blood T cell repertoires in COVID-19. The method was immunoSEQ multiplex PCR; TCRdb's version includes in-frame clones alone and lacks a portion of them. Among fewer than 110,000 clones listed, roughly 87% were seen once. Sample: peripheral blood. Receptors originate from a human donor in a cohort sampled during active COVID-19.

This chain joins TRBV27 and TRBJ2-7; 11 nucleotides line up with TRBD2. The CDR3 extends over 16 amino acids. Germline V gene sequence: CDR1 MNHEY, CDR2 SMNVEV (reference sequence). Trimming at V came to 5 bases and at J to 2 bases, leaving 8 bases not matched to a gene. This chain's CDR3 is CASSPLAGGLPYEQYF. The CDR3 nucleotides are TGTGCCAGCAGTCCCCTAGCGGGGGGCCTTCCCTACGAGCAGTACTTC.

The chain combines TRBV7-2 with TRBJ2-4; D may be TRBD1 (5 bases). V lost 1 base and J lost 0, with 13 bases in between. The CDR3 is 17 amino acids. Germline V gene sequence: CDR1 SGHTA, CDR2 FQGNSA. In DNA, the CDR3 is TGTGCCAGCAGCTTAGAGGGGTCCGAAGGAGCCAAAAACATTCAGTACTTC. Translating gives CASSLEGSEGAKNIQYF. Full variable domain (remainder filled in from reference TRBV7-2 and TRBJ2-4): GAGVSQSPSNKVTEKGKDVELRCDPISGHTALYWYRQSLGQGLEFLIYFQGNSAPDKSGLPSDRFSAERTGGSVSTLTIQRTQQEDSAVYLCASSLEGSEGAKNIQYFGAGTRLSVL.

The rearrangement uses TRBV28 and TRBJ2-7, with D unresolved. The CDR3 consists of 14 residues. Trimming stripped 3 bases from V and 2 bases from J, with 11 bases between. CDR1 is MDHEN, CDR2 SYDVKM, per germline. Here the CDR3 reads CASSFTDGAYEQYF. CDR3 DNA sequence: TGTGCCAGCAGTTTCACCGACGGAGCCTACGAGCAGTACTTC. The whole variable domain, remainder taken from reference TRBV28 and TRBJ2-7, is DVKVTQSSRYLVKRTGEKVFLECVQDMDHENMFWYRQDPGLGLRLIYFSYDVKMKEKGDIPEGYSVSREKKERFSLILESASTNQTSMYLCASSFTDGAYEQYFGPGTRLTVT.

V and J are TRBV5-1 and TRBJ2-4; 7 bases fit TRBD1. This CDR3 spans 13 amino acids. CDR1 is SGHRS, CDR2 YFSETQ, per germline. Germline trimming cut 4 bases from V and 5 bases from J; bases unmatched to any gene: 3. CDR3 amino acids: CASSPGTENIQYF. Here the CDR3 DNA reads TGCGCCAGCAGCCCCGGGACAGAAAACATTCAGTACTTC.

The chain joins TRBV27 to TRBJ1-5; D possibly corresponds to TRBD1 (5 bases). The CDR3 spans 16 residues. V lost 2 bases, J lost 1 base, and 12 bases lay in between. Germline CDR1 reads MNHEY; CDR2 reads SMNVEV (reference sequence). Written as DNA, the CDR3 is TGTGCCAGCAGTTTAAGCGGGGCTTGGAGCAATCAGCCCCAGCATTTT. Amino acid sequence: CASSLSGAWSNQPQHF.

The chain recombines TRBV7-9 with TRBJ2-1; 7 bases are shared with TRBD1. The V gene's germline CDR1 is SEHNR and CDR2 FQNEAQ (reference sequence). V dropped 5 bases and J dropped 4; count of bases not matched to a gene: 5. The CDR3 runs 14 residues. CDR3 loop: CASSPQTGYNEQFF. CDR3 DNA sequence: TGTGCCAGCAGCCCCCAGACAGGGTACAATGAGCAGTTCTTC.

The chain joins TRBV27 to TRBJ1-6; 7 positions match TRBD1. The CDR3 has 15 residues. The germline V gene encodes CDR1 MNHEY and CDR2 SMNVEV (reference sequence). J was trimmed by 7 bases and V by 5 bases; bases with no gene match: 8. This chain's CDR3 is CASSKGGAFNSPLHF. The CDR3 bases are TGTGCCAGCAGTAAAGGGGGCGCATTCAATTCACCCCTCCACTTT.

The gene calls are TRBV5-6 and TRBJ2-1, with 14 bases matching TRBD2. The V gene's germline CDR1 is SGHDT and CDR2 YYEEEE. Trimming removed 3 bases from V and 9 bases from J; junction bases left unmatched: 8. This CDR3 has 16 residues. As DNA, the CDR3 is TGTGCCAGCAGCTCTCCGGGACTAGCGGGAGTAGGTGAGCAGTTCTTC. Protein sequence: CASSSPGLAGVGEQFF.

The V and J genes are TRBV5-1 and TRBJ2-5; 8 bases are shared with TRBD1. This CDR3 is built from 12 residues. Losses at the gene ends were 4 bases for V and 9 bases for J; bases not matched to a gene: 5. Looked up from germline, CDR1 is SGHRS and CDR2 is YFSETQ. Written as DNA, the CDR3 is TGCGCCAGCAGCCCGGACAGGGCACCCCAGTACTTC. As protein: CASSPDRAPQYF. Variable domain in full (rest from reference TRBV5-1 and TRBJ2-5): KAGVTQTPRYLIKTRGQQVTLSCSPISGHRSVSWYQQTPGQGLQFLFEYFSETQRNKGNFPGRFSGRQFSNSRSEMNVSTLELGDSALYLCASSPDRAPQYFGPGTRLLVL.

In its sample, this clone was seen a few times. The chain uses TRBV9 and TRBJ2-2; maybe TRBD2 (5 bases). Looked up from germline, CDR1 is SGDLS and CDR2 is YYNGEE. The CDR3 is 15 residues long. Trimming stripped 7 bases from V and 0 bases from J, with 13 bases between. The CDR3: CASRGAEPNTGELFF. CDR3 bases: TGTGCCAGCCGGGGTGCGGAGCCGAACACCGGGGAGCTGTTTTTT.

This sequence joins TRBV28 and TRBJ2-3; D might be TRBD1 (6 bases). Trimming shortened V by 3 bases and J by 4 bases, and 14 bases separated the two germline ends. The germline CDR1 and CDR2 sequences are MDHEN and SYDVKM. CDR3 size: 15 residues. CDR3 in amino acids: CASSFGQGRSDTQYF. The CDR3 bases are TGTGCCAGCAGTTTCGGGCAGGGGCGTTCAGATACGCAGTATTTT.

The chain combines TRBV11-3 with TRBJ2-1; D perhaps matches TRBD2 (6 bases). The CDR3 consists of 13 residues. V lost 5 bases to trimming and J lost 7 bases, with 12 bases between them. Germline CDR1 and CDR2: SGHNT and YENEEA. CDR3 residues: CASSLNGRNEQFF. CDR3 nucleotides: TGTGCCAGCAGCCTAAATGGGAGGAATGAGCAGTTCTTC.

CDR3 sequence reads: CASSFRNLRRGSYEQYF. CDR3 DNA: TGTGCCAGCAGTTTCCGAAACCTACGGCGCGGGAGTTACGAGCAGTACTTC. The rearrangement uses TRBV28 and TRBJ2-7, with 7 nucleotides matching TRBD2. The CDR3 length is 17 residues. CDR1 and CDR2 (germline): MDHEN, SYDVKM. With 3 bases clipped from V and 4 bases from J, the junction kept 15 bases outside the gene matches.

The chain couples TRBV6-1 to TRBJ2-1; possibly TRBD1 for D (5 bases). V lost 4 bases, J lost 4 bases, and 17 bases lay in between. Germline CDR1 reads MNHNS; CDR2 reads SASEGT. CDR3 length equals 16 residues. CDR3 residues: CASSATSDSLYNEQFF. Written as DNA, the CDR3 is TGTGCCAGCAGTGCCACCAGTGACAGTCTATACAATGAGCAGTTCTTC.

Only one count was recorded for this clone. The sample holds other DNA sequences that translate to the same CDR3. CDR3 coding DNA: TGCGCCAGCAGCCCCGGGACAGGGACCTACGAGCAGTACTTC. Amino acids: CASSPGTGTYEQYF. This sequence joins TRBV5-1 and TRBJ2-7, with TRBD1 identical over 9 bases. Looked up from germline, CDR1 is SGHRS and CDR2 is YFSETQ. V was clipped by 4 bases and J by 2 bases; unmatched bases: 4. This CDR3 contains 14 residues.

CDR3 residues: CAWSLAGGPTDTQYF. CDR3 in DNA: TGTGCCTGGAGTCTAGCGGGGGGTCCCACAGATACGCAGTATTTT. V usage is TRBV30 and J usage is TRBJ2-3; TRBD2 agrees at 11 bases. V was pared by 2 bases and J by 2 bases, with 3 bases of the junction left unmatched. The germline V gene encodes CDR1 GTSNPN and CDR2 SVGIG (reference sequence). This CDR3 comprises 15 residues.

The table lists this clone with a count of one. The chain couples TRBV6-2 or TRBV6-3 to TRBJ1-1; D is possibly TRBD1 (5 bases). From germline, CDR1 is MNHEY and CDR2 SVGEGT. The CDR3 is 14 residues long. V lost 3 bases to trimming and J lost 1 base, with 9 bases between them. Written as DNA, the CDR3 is TGTGCCAGCAGTTATGGGGGGTCGAACACTGAAGCTTTCTTT. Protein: CASSYGGSNTEAFF.

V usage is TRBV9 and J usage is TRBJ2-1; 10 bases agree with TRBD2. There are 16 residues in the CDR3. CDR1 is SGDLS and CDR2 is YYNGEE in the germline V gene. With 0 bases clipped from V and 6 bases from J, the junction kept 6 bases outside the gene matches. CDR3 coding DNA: TGTGCCAGCAGCGTAGATGCGGGACTAGCGAGCAATGAGCAGTTCTTC. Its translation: CASSVDAGLASNEQFF.

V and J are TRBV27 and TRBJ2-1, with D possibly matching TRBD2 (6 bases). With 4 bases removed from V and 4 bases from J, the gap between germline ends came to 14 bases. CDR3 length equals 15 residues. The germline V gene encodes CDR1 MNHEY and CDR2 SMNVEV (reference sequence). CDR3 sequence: CASSSLAGRYNEQFF. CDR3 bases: TGTGCCAGCAGTTCTTTGGCGGGAAGGTACAATGAGCAGTTCTTC.

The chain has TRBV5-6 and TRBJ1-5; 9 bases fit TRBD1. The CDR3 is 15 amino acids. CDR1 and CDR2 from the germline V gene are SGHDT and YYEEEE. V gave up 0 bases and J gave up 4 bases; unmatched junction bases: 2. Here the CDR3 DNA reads TGTGCCAGCAGCTTGGACAGGGGGCAGAATCAGCCCCAGCATTTT. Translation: CASSLDRGQNQPQHF.

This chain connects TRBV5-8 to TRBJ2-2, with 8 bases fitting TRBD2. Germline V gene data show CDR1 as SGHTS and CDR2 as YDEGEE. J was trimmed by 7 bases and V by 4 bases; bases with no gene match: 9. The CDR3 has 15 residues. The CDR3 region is CASSLPGLEVGELFF. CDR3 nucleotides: TGTGCCAGCAGCCTACCGGGACTAGAGGTCGGGGAGCTGTTTTTT.

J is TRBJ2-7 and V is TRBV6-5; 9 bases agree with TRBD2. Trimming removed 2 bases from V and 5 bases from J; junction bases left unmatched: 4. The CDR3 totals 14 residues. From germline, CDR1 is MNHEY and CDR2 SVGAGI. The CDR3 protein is CASSYISGSNEQYF. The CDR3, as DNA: TGTGCCAGCAGTTACATTAGCGGGAGTAACGAGCAGTACTTC.

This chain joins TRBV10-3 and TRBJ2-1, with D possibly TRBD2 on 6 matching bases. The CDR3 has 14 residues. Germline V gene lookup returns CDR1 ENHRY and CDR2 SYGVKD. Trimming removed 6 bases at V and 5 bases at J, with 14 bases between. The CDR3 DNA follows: TGTGCCATCAGCCGGGACTCCCAAAACAATGAGCAGTTCTTC. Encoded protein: CAISRDSQNNEQFF.